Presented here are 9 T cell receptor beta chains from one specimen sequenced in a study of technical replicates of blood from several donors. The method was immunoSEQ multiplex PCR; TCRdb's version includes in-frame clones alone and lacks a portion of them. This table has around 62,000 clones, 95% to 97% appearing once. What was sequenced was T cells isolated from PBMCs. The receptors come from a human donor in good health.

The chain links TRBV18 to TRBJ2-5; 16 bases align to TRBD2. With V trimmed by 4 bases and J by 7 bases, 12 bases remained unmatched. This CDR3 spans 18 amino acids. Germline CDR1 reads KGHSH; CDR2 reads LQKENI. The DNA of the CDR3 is TGTGCCAGCTCACAACCGCCGGGACTAGCGGGAGGGCCTGGGACCCAGTACTTC. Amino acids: CASSQPPGLAGGPGTQYF.

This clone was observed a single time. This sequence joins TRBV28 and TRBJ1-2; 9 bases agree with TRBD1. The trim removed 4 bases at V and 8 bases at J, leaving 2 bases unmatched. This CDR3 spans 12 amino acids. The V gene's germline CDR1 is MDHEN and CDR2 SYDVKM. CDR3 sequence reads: CASSSGQGGYTF. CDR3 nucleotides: TGTGCCAGCAGTTCCGGACAGGGGGGCTACACCTTC.

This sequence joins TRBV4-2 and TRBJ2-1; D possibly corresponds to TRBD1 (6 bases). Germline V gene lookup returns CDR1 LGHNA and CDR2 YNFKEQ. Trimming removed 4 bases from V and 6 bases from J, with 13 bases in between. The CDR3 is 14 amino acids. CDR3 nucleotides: TGTGCCAGCAGCCTAACAGGGAGCGGCAATGAGCAGTTCTTC. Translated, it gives CASSLTGSGNEQFF.

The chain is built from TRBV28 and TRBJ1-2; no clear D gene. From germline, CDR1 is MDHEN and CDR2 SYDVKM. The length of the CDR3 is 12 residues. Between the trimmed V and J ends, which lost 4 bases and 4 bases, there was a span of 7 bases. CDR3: CASSSVSYGYTF. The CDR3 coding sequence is TGTGCCAGCAGTTCAGTCTCCTATGGCTACACCTTC.

The CDR3 spells CASSQMGQGNGNTIYF. CDR3 nucleotides: TGTGCCAGCTCACAGATGGGACAGGGAAACGGAAACACCATATATTTT. This chain uses TRBV18 with TRBJ1-3; TRBD1 matches 9 bases. Germline V gives CDR1 KGHSH, CDR2 LQKENI. The CDR3 is 16 residues long. V was clipped by 4 bases and J by 4 bases; unmatched bases: 8.

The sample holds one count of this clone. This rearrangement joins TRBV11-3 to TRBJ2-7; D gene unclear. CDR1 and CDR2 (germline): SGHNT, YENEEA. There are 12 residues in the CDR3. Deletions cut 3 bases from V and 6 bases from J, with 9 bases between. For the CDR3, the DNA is TGTGCCAGCAGCTTTGTCCGGAGCGAGCAGTACTTC. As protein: CASSFVRSEQYF. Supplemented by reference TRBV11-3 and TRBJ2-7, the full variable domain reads EAGVVQSPRYKIIEKKQPVAFWCNPISGHNTLYWYLQNLGQGPELLIRYENEEAVDDSQLPKDRFSAERLKGVDSTLKIQPAELGDSAVYLCASSFVRSEQYFGPGTRLTVT.

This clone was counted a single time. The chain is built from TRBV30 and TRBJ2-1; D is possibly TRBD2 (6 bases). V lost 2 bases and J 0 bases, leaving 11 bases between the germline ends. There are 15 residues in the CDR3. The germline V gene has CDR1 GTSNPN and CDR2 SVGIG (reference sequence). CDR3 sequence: CAWSPGTHSYNEQFF. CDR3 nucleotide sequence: TGTGCCTGGAGTCCCGGGACTCACTCCTACAATGAGCAGTTCTTC.

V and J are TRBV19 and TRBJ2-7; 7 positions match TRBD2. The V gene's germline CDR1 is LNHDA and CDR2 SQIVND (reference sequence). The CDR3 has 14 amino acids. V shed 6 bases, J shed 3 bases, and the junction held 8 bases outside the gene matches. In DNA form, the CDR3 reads TGTGCCAGTAGCCTACTGGGGGGGGGCTACGAGCAGTACTTC. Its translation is CASSLLGGGYEQYF.

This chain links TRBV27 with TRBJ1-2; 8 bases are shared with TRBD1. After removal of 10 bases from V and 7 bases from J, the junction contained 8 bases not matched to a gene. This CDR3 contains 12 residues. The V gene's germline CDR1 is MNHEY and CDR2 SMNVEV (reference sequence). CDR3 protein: CATHRGEFGYTF. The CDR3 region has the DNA TGTGCCACCCACAGGGGGGAATTTGGCTACACCTTC.